This T cell receptor beta chain was identified during a study of blood T cell repertoires in COVID-19. Under the authors' procedure: Estimates of nucleated cell counts were drawn from the amplification of reference gene primers. TCRdb's copy holds only in-frame clones and misses some; the assay was immunoSEQ multiplex PCR. V, J and clone size were drawn from that table, and D and trimming were deduced from the DNA. Altogether around 290,000 clones are present, approximately 91% being singletons, with the ten largest covering about 2%. This CDR3 spans 14 amino acids. Unmatched junction bases numbered 3, after V lost 0 bases and J lost 7 bases. CDR1 SNHLY and CDR2 FYNNEI come from the germline V gene.

The chain couples TRBV2 to TRBJ1-2, with 9 bases aligning to TRBD1. The sequenced sample was peripheral blood. This TCR was sampled from a woman in her thirties with COVID-19, enrolled during active disease. The CDR3 sequence: CASSEAGQGFGYTF. CDR3 in DNA: TGTGCCAGCAGTGAAGCCGGACAGGGGTTTGGCTACACCTTC.